The sequence of this T cell receptor beta chain was determined in a study of breast tumors, draining lymph nodes, adjacent tissues. Ends included, the CDR3 has 17 residues. CDR1 is SGHNT and CDR2 is YENEEA in the germline V gene. A word on this clonotype: The DNA is left out, because the CDR3 cannot be placed on it with certainty; the CDR3 is given as TCRdb lists it.

TCRdb re-called the multiplex PCR reads through MiXCR, storing one row per CDR3 protein. This table has roughly 16,000 distinct CDR3 sequences, 40% to 65% appearing once. This sequence was found in a female donor with breast cancer. Some clones in this sample may be carry-over from other donors' samples. The gene calls are TRBV11-3 and TRBJ2-1; the DNA was not compared with TRBD2, the D call given in the table. What was sequenced was tumor-adjacent breast tissue. This CDR3 reads CASRMTFGEGSHLEQFF.